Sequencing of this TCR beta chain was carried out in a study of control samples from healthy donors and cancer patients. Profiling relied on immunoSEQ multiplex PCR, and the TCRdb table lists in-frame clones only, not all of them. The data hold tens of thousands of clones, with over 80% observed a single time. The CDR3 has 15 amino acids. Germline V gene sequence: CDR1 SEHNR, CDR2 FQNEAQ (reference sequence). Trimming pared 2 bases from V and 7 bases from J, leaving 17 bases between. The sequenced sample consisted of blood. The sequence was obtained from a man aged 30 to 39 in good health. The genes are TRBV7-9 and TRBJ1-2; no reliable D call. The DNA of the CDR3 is TGTGCCAGCAGCTTAAGCGGCCCGGGCCTGGTTGGCTACACCTTC. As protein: CASSLSGPGLVGYTF.